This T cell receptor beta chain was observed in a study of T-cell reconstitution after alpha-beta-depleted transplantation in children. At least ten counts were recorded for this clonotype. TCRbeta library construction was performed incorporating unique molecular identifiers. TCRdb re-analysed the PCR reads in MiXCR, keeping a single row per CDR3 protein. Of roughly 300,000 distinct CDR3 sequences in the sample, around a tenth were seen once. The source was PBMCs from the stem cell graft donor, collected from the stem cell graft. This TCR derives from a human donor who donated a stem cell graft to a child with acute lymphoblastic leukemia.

DNA for the CDR3: TGCGCCAGCAGCCAGGGGGCAGAAAAACTGTTTTTT. Protein sequence: CASSQGAEKLFF. This sequence joins TRBV4-3 and TRBJ1-4; D is perhaps TRBD1 (6 bases). V dropped 3 bases and J dropped 8 bases, with 7 bases sitting between them. Germline V lookup: CDR1 LGHNA, CDR2 YSLEER. The CDR3 has 12 amino acids.